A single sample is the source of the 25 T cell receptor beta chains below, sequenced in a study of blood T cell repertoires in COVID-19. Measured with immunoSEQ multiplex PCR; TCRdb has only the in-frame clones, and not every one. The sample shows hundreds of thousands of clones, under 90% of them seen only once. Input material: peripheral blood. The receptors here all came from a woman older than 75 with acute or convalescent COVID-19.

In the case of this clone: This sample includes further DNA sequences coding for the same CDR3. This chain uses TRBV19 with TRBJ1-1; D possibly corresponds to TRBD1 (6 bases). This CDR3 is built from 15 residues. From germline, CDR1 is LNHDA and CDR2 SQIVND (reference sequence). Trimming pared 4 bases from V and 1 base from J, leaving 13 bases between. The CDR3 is CASSTRQAKNTEAFF. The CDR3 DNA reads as TGTGCCAGTAGTACGAGACAGGCCAAGAACACTGAAGCTTTCTTT.

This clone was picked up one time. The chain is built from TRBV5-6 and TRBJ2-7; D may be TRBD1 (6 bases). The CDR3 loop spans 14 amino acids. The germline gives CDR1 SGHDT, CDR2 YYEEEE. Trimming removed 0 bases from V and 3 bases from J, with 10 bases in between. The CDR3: CASSLVGHYYEQYF. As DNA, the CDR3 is TGTGCCAGCAGCTTGGTGGGACACTACTACGAGCAGTACTTC.

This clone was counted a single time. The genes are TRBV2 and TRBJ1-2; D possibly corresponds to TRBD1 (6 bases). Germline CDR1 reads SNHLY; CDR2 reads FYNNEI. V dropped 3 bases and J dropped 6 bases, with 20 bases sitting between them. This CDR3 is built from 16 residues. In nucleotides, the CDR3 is TGTGCCAGCAGTGAGGGCCCTAATAACAGGGCGGATGGCTACACCTTC. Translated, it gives CASSEGPNNRADGYTF.

The CDR3 loop reads CASSPPDRGPPYEQYF. Written as DNA, the CDR3 is TGTGCCAGTAGCCCCCCCGACAGGGGGCCCCCCTACGAGCAGTACTTC. The J gene is TRBJ2-7, the V gene TRBV19, with 10 bases that match TRBD1. The CDR3 spans 16 residues. CDR1 is LNHDA and CDR2 is SQIVND in the germline V gene (reference sequence). The J segment lost 2 bases and the V segment lost 6 bases, leaving 10 bases of the junction unmatched. Full variable domain (remainder filled in from reference TRBV19 and TRBJ2-7): DGGITQSPKYLFRKEGQNVTLSCEQNLNHDAMYWYRQDPGQGLRLIYYSQIVNDFQKGDIAEGYSVSREKKESFPLTVTSAQKNPTAFYLCASSPPDRGPPYEQYFGPGTRLTVT.

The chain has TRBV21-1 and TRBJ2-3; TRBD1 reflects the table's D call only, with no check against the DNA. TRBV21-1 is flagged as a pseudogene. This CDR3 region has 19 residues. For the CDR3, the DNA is TGTGCCAGCAGCAAAGCCGGGTTAGGCACAGGGCGATGTACAGATACGCAGTATTTT. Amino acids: CASSKAGLGTGRCTDTQYF.

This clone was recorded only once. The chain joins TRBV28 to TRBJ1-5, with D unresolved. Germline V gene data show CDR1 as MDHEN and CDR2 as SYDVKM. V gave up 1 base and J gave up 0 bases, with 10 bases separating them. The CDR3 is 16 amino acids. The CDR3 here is CASSLSGVYSNQPQHF. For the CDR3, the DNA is TGTGCCAGCAGTTTATCCGGGGTTTATAGCAATCAGCCCCAGCATTTT.

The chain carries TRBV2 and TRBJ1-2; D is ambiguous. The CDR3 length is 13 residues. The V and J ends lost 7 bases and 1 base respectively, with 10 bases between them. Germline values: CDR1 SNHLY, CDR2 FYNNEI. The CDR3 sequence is CASKAGLNYGYTF. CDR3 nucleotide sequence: TGTGCCAGCAAGGCAGGACTTAACTATGGCTACACCTTC. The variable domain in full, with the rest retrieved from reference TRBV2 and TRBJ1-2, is EPEVTQTPSHQVTQMGQEVILRCVPISNHLYFYWYRQILGQKVEFLVSFYNNEISEKSEIFDDQFSVERPDGSNFTLKIRSTKLEDSAMYFCASKAGLNYGYTFGSGTRLTVV.

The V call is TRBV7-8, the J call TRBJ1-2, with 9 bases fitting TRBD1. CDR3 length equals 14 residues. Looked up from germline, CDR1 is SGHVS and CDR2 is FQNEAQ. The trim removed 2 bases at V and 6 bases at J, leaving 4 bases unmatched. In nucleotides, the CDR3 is TGTGCCAGCAGCTTAACAGGGGGCGCGGATGGCTACACCTTC. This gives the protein CASSLTGGADGYTF.

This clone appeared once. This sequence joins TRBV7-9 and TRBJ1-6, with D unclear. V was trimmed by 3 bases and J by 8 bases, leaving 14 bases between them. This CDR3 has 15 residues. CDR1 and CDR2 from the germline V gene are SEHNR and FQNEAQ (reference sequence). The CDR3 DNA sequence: TGTGCCAGCAGCTTTTCCTTTAATCGTGATTCACCCCTCCACTTT. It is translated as CASSFSFNRDSPLHF.

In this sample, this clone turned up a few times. The CDR3 loop is CASSQPGSYSNQPQHF. Here the CDR3 DNA reads TGCGCCAGCAGCCAACCAGGGTCATATAGCAATCAGCCCCAGCATTTT. The chain joins TRBV4-1 to TRBJ1-5, with D possibly being TRBD1 (5 bases). Germline CDR1 is MGHRA and CDR2 is YSYEKL. The CDR3 consists of 16 residues. V was trimmed by 2 bases and J by 0 bases, leaving 11 bases between them.

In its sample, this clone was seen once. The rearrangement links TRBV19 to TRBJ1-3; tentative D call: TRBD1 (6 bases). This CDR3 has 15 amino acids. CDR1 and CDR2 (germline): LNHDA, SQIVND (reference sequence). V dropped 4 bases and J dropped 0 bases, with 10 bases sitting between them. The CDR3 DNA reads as TGTGCCAGTAGTAAAAGACAGGACTCTGGAAACACCATATATTTT. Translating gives CASSKRQDSGNTIYF.

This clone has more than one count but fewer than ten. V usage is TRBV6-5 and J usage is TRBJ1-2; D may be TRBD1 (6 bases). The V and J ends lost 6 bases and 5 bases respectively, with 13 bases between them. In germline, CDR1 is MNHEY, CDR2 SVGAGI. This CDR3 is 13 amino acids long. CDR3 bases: TGTGCCAGCAGCCGGGACAAGCGATATGGCTACACCTTC. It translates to CASSRDKRYGYTF.

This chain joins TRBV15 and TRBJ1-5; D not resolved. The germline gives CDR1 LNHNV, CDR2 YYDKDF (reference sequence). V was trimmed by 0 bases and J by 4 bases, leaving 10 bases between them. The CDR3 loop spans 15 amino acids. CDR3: CATSRDRAGNQPQHF. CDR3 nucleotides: TGTGCCACCAGCAGAGATCGGGCGGGGAATCAGCCCCAGCATTTT.

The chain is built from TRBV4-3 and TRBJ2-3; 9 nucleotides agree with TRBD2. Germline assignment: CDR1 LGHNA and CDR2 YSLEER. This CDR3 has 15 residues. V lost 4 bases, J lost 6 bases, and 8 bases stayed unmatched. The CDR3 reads CASSPGLAGADTQYF. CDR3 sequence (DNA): TGCGCCAGCAGCCCCGGCTTAGCGGGGGCTGATACGCAGTATTTT.

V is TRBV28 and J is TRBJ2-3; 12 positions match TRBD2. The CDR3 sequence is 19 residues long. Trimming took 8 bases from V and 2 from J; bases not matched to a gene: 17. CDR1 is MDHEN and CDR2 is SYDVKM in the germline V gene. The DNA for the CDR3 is TGTGCCAGCGGGTTACTAGCGGGGGGCCCGGGAGGGTTCACAGATACGCAGTATTTT. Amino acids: CASGLLAGGPGGFTDTQYF.

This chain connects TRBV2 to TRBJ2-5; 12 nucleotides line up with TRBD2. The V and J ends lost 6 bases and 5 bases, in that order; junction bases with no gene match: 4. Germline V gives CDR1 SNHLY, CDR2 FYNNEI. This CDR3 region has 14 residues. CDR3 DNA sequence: TGTGCCAGCAGCTGGACTAGCGGGGCCGAGACCCAGTACTTC. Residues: CASSWTSGAETQYF. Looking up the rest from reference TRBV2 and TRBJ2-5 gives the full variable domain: EPEVTQTPSHQVTQMGQEVILRCVPISNHLYFYWYRQILGQKVEFLVSFYNNEISEKSEIFDDQFSVERPDGSNFTLKIRSTKLEDSAMYFCASSWTSGAETQYFGPGTRLLVL.

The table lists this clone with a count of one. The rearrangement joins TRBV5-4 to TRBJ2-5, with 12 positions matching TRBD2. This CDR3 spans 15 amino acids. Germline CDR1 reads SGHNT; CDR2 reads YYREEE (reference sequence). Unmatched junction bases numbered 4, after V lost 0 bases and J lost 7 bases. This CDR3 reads CASSLGLAGVATQYF. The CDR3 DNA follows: TGTGCCAGCAGCTTGGGACTAGCGGGGGTTGCGACCCAGTACTTC.

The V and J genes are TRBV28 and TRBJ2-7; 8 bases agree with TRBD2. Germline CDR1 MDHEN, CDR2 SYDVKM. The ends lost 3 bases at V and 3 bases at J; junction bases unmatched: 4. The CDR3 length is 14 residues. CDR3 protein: CASSFSGGVYEQYF. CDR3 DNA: TGTGCCAGCAGTTTTTCGGGGGGGGTCTACGAGCAGTACTTC.

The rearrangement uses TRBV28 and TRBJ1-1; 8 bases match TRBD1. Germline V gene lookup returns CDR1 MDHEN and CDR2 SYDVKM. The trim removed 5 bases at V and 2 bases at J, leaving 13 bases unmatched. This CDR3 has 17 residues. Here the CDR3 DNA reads TGTGCCAGCAGTCTCGACAGGGGCTTCACTAGAAACACTGAAGCTTTCTTT. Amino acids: CASSLDRGFTRNTEAFF.

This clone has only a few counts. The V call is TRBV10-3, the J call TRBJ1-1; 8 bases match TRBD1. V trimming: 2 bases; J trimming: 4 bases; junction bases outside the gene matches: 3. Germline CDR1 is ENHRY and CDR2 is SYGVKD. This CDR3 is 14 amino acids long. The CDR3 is CAISEVGTGTEAFF. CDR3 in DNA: TGTGCCATCAGTGAGGTGGGGACAGGCACTGAAGCTTTCTTT.

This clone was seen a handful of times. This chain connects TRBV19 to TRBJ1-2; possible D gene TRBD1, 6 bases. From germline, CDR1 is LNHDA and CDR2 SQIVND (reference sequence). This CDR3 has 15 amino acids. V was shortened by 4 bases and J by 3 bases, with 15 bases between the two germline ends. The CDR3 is CASSTLTQGHYGYTF. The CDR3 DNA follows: TGTGCCAGTAGTACCCTCACACAGGGTCACTATGGCTACACCTTC.

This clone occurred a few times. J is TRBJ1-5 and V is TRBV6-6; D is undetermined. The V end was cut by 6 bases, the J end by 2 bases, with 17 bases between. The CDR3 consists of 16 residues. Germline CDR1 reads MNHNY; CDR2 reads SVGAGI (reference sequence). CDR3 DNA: TGTGCCAGCAGAGGCGACCGGGAGTACGGCAATCAGCCCCAGCATTTT. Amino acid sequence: CASRGDREYGNQPQHF.

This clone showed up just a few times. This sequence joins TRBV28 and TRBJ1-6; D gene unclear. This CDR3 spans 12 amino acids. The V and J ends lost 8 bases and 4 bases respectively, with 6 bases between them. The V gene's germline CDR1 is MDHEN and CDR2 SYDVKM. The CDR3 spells CASVRYNSPLHF. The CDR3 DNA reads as TGTGCCAGCGTTCGGTATAATTCACCCCTCCACTTT. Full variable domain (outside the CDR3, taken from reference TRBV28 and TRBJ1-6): DVKVTQSSRYLVKRTGEKVFLECVQDMDHENMFWYRQDPGLGLRLIYFSYDVKMKEKGDIPEGYSVSREKKERFSLILESASTNQTSMYLCASVRYNSPLHFGNGTRLTVT.

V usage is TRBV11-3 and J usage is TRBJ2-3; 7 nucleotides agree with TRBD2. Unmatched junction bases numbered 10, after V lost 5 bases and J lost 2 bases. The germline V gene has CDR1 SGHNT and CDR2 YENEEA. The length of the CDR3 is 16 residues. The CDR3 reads CASSPIGLAATDTQYF. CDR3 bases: TGTGCCAGCAGCCCGATAGGCCTAGCGGCCACAGATACGCAGTATTTT. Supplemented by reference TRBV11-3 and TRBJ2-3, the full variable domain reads EAGVVQSPRYKIIEKKQPVAFWCNPISGHNTLYWYLQNLGQGPELLIRYENEEAVDDSQLPKDRFSAERLKGVDSTLKIQPAELGDSAVYLCASSPIGLAATDTQYFGPGTRLTVL.

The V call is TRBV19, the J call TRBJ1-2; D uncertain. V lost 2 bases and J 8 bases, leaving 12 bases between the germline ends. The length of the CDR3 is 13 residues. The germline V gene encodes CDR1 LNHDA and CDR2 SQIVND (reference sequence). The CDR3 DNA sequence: TGTGCCAGTAGTATAATCAACAGAAGGGGCTACACCTTC. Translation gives CASSIINRRGYTF.